Each of the 29 T cell receptor beta chains below was sequenced from the same sample in a study of T cell responses to AZD1222 COVID-19 vaccine. Method: immunoSEQ multiplex PCR; TCRdb's copy keeps in-frame clones and lacks some. The data show 90,000 to 140,000 clones, with roughly nine tenths seen just once and about two fifths held by the top ten. This specimen was peripheral blood, taken 28 days after the second AZD1222 dose. These receptors all stem from an adult who received the AZD1222 COVID-19 vaccine.

The chain has TRBV15 and TRBJ2-3, with D perhaps matching TRBD2 (5 bases). Germline CDR1 and CDR2: LNHNV and YYDKDF (reference sequence). This CDR3 region has 15 residues. V was clipped by 0 bases and J by 6 bases, with 13 bases between them. The CDR3 region is CATSRDALLVDTQYF. CDR3 sequence (DNA): TGTGCCACCAGCAGAGATGCCCTACTAGTCGATACGCAGTATTTT.

The chain has TRBV10-2 and TRBJ2-5; weak D call: TRBD2 (6 bases). V was cut by 5 bases and J by 5 bases, with 21 bases left in between. The CDR3 is 16 amino acids. Germline loops: CDR1 WSHSY, CDR2 SAAADI. DNA of the CDR3: TGCGCCAGCAGTCTTCATCCCGGCGGGACGGGGGAGACCCAGTACTTC. Its translation: CASSLHPGGTGETQYF.

This clone was counted only a few times. The rearrangement joins TRBV7-9 to TRBJ2-1, with TRBD2 identical over 7 bases. Germline V gene sequence: CDR1 SEHNR, CDR2 FQNEAQ (reference sequence). The V segment lost 3 bases and the J segment 5 bases; nucleotides outside the gene matches: 7. The CDR3 loop spans 15 amino acids. The CDR3 reads CASSFGLAVNNEQFF. The CDR3 DNA follows: TGTGCCAGCAGCTTCGGTCTAGCGGTGAACAATGAGCAGTTCTTC.

As for this clone: Additional DNA sequences in this sample encode the identical CDR3. V and J are TRBV18 and TRBJ2-7; D gene unclear. Germline V lookup: CDR1 KGHSH, CDR2 LQKENI. There are 12 residues in the CDR3. V lost 3 bases to trimming and J lost 0 bases, with 3 bases between them. CDR3 region: CASSPSSYEQYF. The CDR3 bases are TGTGCCAGCTCACCCAGCTCCTACGAGCAGTACTTC.

This chain joins TRBV2 and TRBJ2-5; D uncertain. The ends were cut back, 6 bases at V and 7 bases at J, with 12 bases in the middle. Per germline, CDR1 SNHLY and CDR2 FYNNEI. The CDR3 totals 12 residues. The CDR3 DNA reads as TGTGCCAGCAGCGAAACGCACGGGACCCAGTACTTC. It codes for CASSETHGTQYF.

The CDR3 region has the DNA TGTGCCAGCAGTTATATCAGGGACCATCGGTCACCCCTCCACTTT. Amino acid sequence: CASSYIRDHRSPLHF. V usage is TRBV6-9 and J usage is TRBJ1-6; D possibly corresponds to TRBD1 (5 bases). V gave up 2 bases and J gave up 10 bases, with 15 bases separating them. Germline V CDR1 and CDR2: MNHGY, SVAAGI. This CDR3 has 15 residues.

This chain joins TRBV9 and TRBJ2-6; D ambiguous. Deletions cut 3 bases from V and 4 bases from J, with 8 bases between. Germline lookup yields CDR1 SGDLS and CDR2 YYNGEE. The CDR3 consists of 14 residues. Written as DNA, the CDR3 is TGTGCCAGCAGCGCCGATAGGGGGGCCAACGTCCTGACTTTC. This codes for CASSADRGANVLTF.

This rearrangement joins TRBV10-2 to TRBJ2-7; D gene uncertain. From germline, CDR1 is WSHSY and CDR2 SAAADI. CDR3 length equals 15 residues. Deletions cut 2 bases from V and 3 bases from J, with 14 bases between. CDR3 region: CASSEGVIRNYEQYF. In DNA form, the CDR3 reads TGCGCCAGCAGTGAGGGGGTCATCAGAAACTACGAGCAGTACTTC.

The gene calls are TRBV19 and TRBJ1-2; D remains unclear. The germline V gene encodes CDR1 LNHDA and CDR2 SQIVND (reference sequence). The V and J ends lost 1 base and 0 bases respectively, with 9 bases between them. The CDR3 is 15 amino acids. Here the CDR3 reads CASSIAGTANYGYTF. The CDR3 nucleotides are TGTGCCAGTAGTATAGCGGGCACAGCTAACTATGGCTACACCTTC. Complete variable domain (other parts from reference TRBV19 and TRBJ1-2): DGGITQSPKYLFRKEGQNVTLSCEQNLNHDAMYWYRQDPGQGLRLIYYSQIVNDFQKGDIAEGYSVSREKKESFPLTVTSAQKNPTAFYLCASSIAGTANYGYTFGSGTRLTVV.

The chain combines TRBV30 with TRBJ1-1; perhaps TRBD1 as D (5 bases). The germline V and J ends were trimmed by 0 bases and 7 bases, with 12 bases remaining between them. Germline V gene sequence: CDR1 GTSNPN, CDR2 SVGIG (reference sequence). The CDR3 extends over 13 amino acids. The CDR3 DNA reads as TGTGCCTGGAGTGTACAGGTTGCGGGTGAAGCTTTCTTT. Translation gives CAWSVQVAGEAFF.

The genes are TRBV19 and TRBJ1-5; TRBD1 might be the D (6 bases). This CDR3 has 20 residues. CDR1 and CDR2 from the germline V gene are LNHDA and SQIVND (reference sequence). V dropped 1 base and J dropped 5 bases, with 27 bases sitting between them. CDR3 DNA: TGTGCCAGTAGTATAGGTCTAGGCAGGGGCGAGGGGGGCCAATATCAGCCCCAGCATTTT. Its protein product is CASSIGLGRGEGGQYQPQHF.

The chain couples TRBV18 to TRBJ2-7; 12 bases line up with TRBD2. This CDR3 comprises 15 residues. Looked up from germline, CDR1 is KGHSH and CDR2 is LQKENI. V shed 5 bases and J 5 bases; nucleotides not matched to a gene: 7. The CDR3 loop is CASSKTSGSLDEQYF. The CDR3 DNA sequence: TGTGCCAGCTCAAAGACTAGCGGGAGTTTAGACGAGCAGTACTTC.

The V and J genes are TRBV4-3 and TRBJ1-4; D uncertain. The CDR3 length is 18 residues. V lost 0 bases, J lost 4 bases, and 18 bases lay in between. Per germline, CDR1 LGHNA and CDR2 YSLEER. The CDR3 sequence: CASSQEPFLARFNEKLFF. The DNA of the CDR3 is TGCGCCAGCAGCCAAGAACCCTTCTTGGCAAGATTTAATGAAAAACTGTTTTTT.

V is TRBV6-1 and J is TRBJ2-7; the match to TRBD2 covers 14 bases. V trimming: 1 base; J trimming: 0 bases; junction bases outside the gene matches: 2. The CDR3 is 17 amino acids. CDR1 is MNHNS, CDR2 SASEGT, per germline. This CDR3 is CASSEGTSGRTSYEQYF. The CDR3 bases are TGTGCCAGCAGTGAAGGGACTAGCGGGAGGACCTCCTACGAGCAGTACTTC.

The chain is built from TRBV5-1 and TRBJ2-7, with TRBD1 as a possible D gene (6 bases). The V end was cut by 0 bases, the J end by 3 bases, with 10 bases between. Germline values: CDR1 SGHRS, CDR2 YFSETQ. CDR3 length: 14 residues. The CDR3 loop is CASSLEGHYYEQYF. CDR3 in DNA: TGCGCCAGCAGCTTGGAGGGACACTACTACGAGCAGTACTTC.

The chain joins TRBV3-1 (or the pseudogene TRBV3-2) to TRBJ2-1; D might be TRBD1 (6 bases). Germline V gives CDR1 LGHDT, CDR2 YNNKEL (reference sequence). This CDR3 comprises 15 residues. The ends were cut back, 3 bases at V and 5 bases at J, with 14 bases in the middle. The CDR3 here is CASSQAGRGHNEQFF. CDR3 DNA: TGTGCCAGCAGCCAGGCTGGCAGGGGACACAATGAGCAGTTCTTC.

The V call is TRBV13, the J call TRBJ2-3; possibly TRBD2 for D (6 bases). V was clipped by 7 bases and J by 1 base, with 18 bases between them. In germline, CDR1 is PRHDT, CDR2 FYEKMQ (reference sequence). This CDR3 has 16 residues. As DNA, the CDR3 is TGTGCCAGCAATTTGCGGGGAGACTGGGGCACAGATACGCAGTATTTT. This codes for CASNLRGDWGTDTQYF.

The chain is built from TRBV15 and TRBJ2-3, with 7 bases aligning to TRBD2. CDR3 length: 17 residues. V lost 0 bases, J lost 2 bases, and 8 bases stayed unmatched. CDR1 and CDR2 (germline): LNHNV, YYDKDF (reference sequence). The CDR3 nucleotides are TGTGCCACCAGCAGAGATCGGGGCGGGGGTCCCACAGATACGCAGTATTTT. This codes for CATSRDRGGGPTDTQYF.

The chain carries TRBV5-1 and TRBJ2-1; D is unclear. V dropped 5 bases and J dropped 4 bases, with 19 bases sitting between them. The CDR3 contains 16 residues. Germline CDR1 reads SGHRS; CDR2 reads YFSETQ. The CDR3 DNA reads TGCGCCAGCAGAGAGAAGGAAATAGACCCGTACAATGAGCAGTTCTTC. Translated: CASREKEIDPYNEQFF.

The chain recombines TRBV4-3 with TRBJ2-2; unclear D gene. The length of the CDR3 is 16 residues. V was shortened by 0 bases and J by 4 bases, with 12 bases between the two germline ends. Germline CDR1 is LGHNA and CDR2 is YSLEER. This CDR3 is CASSQDALLSTGELFF. The CDR3 DNA follows: TGCGCCAGCAGCCAAGATGCCCTACTGAGCACCGGGGAGCTGTTTTTT.

This chain connects TRBV7-8 to TRBJ2-5; D may be TRBD1 (5 bases). Trimming cost V 5 bases and J 5 bases, with 21 bases left between them. Germline CDR1 is SGHVS and CDR2 is FQNEAQ. This CDR3 contains 16 residues. DNA of the CDR3: TGTGCCAGCAGCCGAGACAGCTACGTTCCGGACGAGACCCAGTACTTC. Amino acid sequence: CASSRDSYVPDETQYF.

The gene calls are TRBV18 and TRBJ1-2; 10 bases are a match to TRBD1. This CDR3 contains 14 residues. Germline CDR1 KGHSH, CDR2 LQKENI. V dropped 2 bases and J dropped 5; count of bases not matched to a gene: 2. CDR3: CASSPGGQGYGYTF. The CDR3 region has the DNA TGTGCCAGCTCACCAGGGGGACAGGGGTATGGCTACACCTTC.

The V call is TRBV30, the J call TRBJ1-1, with D maybe TRBD1 (5 bases). The germline V gene encodes CDR1 GTSNPN and CDR2 SVGIG (reference sequence). V shed 4 bases and J shed 0 bases, with 9 bases lying between them. The CDR3 totals 13 residues. The CDR3 DNA follows: TGTGCCTGGATAGGGGAGTTGAACACTGAAGCTTTCTTT. It encodes CAWIGELNTEAFF.

This clone was detected only once. This chain links TRBV28 with TRBJ1-1; perhaps TRBD1 as D (5 bases). This CDR3 contains 16 residues. Trimming removed 3 bases from V and 6 bases from J, with 20 bases in between. CDR1 MDHEN and CDR2 SYDVKM come from the germline V gene. This CDR3 reads CASSLSGRRIGPEAFF. CDR3 sequence (DNA): TGTGCCAGCAGTTTGTCGGGACGCAGGATTGGCCCTGAAGCTTTCTTT.

The chain links TRBV19 to TRBJ2-3, with TRBD2 identical over 7 bases. The CDR3 has 13 residues. The ends lost 7 bases at V and 5 bases at J; junction bases unmatched: 6. From germline, CDR1 is LNHDA and CDR2 SQIVND (reference sequence). In DNA form, the CDR3 reads TGTGCCAGTACCCCGGGAGGTCGAGATACGCAGTATTTT. This translates into CASTPGGRDTQYF.

The chain joins TRBV28 to TRBJ2-2; TRBD2 might be the D (6 bases). The CDR3 covers 13 residues. Between the trimmed V and J ends, which lost 6 bases and 15 bases, there was a span of 20 bases. CDR1 and CDR2 from the germline V gene are MDHEN and SYDVKM. The CDR3 coding sequence is TGTGCCAGCAGCCGCGGGGCCGACGTAAAGTTGTTTTTT. It codes for CASSRGADVKLFF.

The genes are TRBV19 and TRBJ1-2, with D hard to call. V dropped 3 bases and J dropped 0 bases, with 5 bases sitting between them. The CDR3 contains 13 residues. The germline V gene encodes CDR1 LNHDA and CDR2 SQIVND (reference sequence). The CDR3, as DNA: TGTGCCAGTAGTATGATAGCTAACTATGGCTACACCTTC. This sequence encodes CASSMIANYGYTF.

The chain recombines TRBV10-1 with TRBJ1-3; D gene ambiguous. Germline CDR1 and CDR2: WNHNN and SYGVQD (reference sequence). V lost 2 bases and J lost 0, with 8 bases in between. CDR3 length: 15 residues. For the CDR3, the DNA is TGCGCCAGCAGTGAGGACACTTACTCTGGAAACACCATATATTTT. Its translation: CASSEDTYSGNTIYF.

This clone was recorded once. The V gene is TRBV9, the J gene TRBJ2-7; perhaps TRBD2 as D (6 bases). The V and J ends lost 1 base and 7 bases respectively, with 12 bases between them. The length of the CDR3 is 13 residues. Germline lookup yields CDR1 SGDLS and CDR2 YYNGEE. CDR3 protein: CASSVTAAGEQYF. The CDR3 coding sequence is TGTGCCAGCAGCGTAACGGCGGCGGGGGAGCAGTACTTC.